This TCR beta chain was recovered during a study of blood T cells in healthy people across ages (dated by TCRdb to the mid-2010s). Study-level background: In model experiments, template switching captured about one uniquely barcoded TCR beta cDNA molecule for every two T cells. Four age groups were formed from the donors: young (average about 15 years), middle-aged (more than 35), aged (over 55) and long-lived (approximately 78). To avoid experimental bias, donors of different ages were distributed randomly across sequencing lanes. The study measured age-related changes in TCR beta repertoire diversity using deep sequencing normalized with unique cDNA molecular identifiers. Using the same blood draw, the study looked at two additional independent replicas of 1 million unique cDNA reads for two donors, one aged 18 to 30 and the other aged 80 or older. What the work shows at the level of the full study, not this receptor alone: Donor CMV infection status was unknown, potentially confounding age-related changes in expanded clonotypes. The percentage of naive T cells measured by flow cytometry correlated strongly with observed TCR beta diversity. Estimates of total diversity based on one million sequenced T cells were regarded as lower bounds and as underestimates. Since profiling was done on bulk unsorted PBMCs, naive and antigen-experienced compartments could not be conclusively compared. Compared with the aged group, the long-lived group had more naive CD4+ T cells, fewer expanded clones and increased TCR diversity, a pattern suggesting age selection. As age increased, observed TCR beta diversity per million T cells dropped in a roughly linear way, and a significant reduction was already evident by age 40.

The library was generated by 5' RACE. This sample was sequenced with an Illumina HiSeq 2500. A second PCR of 7 to 11 cycles was performed with a sample-barcoded 5' primer and a J-beta primer mix. A unique molecular identifier was introduced onto each TCR beta cDNA molecule by a template-switch 5' adaptor carrying 12 random nucleotides. Each sample yielded at least 2.5 million CDR3-containing paired-end reads. First-strand cDNA synthesis was performed from all RNA using the Mint cDNA synthesis kit, with priming by a TRBC-specific oligonucleotide. All cDNA was treated with uracil-DNA glycosylase and then went through a first 18-cycle PCR with the universal primers M1SS and BC2_uni_R. Turning to the authors' computational methods: For normalization, 1 million high-quality reads, each with a distinct molecular identifier, were randomly selected from each sample. Reads sharing molecular identifiers were discarded rather than binned into consensus sequences. CDR3 identification, clonotype clustering and error correction used MiTCR with a Q25 quality threshold and the strictest error-elimination algorithm. A nonparametric unseen species model with Euler transformation was used to estimate lower-bound total TCR beta diversity. TCRdb trimmed public reads at Q25 via fastp, called clones via MiXCR and kept in-frame beta chains. Merged by CDR3 protein, the rows form single entries marked with the most common genes and DNA. TCRdb, not the original authors, processed these V and J calls. The sample yields 950,000 to 1,200,000 distinct CDR3 sequences; about two fifths were counted once. The top ten constitute around 13% of the sample.

Donors were about 36 systemically healthy Caucasian individuals from Russia aged roughly 6 to 90 years. Each donor gave approximately 10 milliliters of peripheral blood, collected into EDTA-treated Vacutainer tubes. Ficoll-Paque density-gradient centrifugation was used to isolate PBMCs, with at least 7 million per sample. Total RNA, at least 5 micrograms per sample, was extracted from PBMCs with Trizol reagent. For every donor, an aliquot of PBMCs went through flow cytometry to measure the percentages of naive CD45RAhigh/CD27high T cells. The CDR3 spans 12 residues, from the cysteine through the phenylalanine. Only CDR3 DNA remains: 36 bases, in frame from the first base. As to this clonotype: It lacks a known antigen. Germline and junction disagree at one end, which may indicate a read error.

Sequences were obtained from blood. Recombination joined TRBV12-3 or TRBV12-4 with TRBJ2-2, with no confident D gene call. The TCR originated in a man between 18 and 29 years old in good health. The CDR3 amino acid sequence is: CVSSSSTGELFF. Here is the DNA: TGTGTCAGCAGTTCCTCCACCGGGGAGCTGTTTTTT.